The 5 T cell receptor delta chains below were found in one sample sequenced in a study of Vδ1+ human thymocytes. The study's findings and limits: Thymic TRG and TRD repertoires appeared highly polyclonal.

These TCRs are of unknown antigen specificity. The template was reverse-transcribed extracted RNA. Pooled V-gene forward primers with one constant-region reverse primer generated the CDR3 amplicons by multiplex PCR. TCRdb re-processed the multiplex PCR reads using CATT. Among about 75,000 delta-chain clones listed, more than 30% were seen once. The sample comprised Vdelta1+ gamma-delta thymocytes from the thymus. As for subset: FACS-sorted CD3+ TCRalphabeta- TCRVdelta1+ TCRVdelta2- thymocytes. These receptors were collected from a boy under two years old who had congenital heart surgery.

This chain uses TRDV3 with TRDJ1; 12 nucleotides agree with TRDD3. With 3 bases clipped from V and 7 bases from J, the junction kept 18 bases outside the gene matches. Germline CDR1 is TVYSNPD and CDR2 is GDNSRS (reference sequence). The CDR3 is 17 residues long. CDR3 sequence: CAFLPRTGGYPTSKLIF. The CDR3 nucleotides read TGTGCCTTCCTCCCTCGTACTGGGGGATACCCCACTTCTAAACTCATCTTT. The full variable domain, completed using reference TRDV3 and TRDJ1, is CDKVTQSSPDQTVASGSEVVLLCTYDTVYSNPDLFWYRIRPDYSFQFVFYGDNSRSEGADFTQGRFSVKHILTQKAFHLVISPVRTEDSATYYCAFLPRTGGYPTSKLIFGKGTRVTVEP.

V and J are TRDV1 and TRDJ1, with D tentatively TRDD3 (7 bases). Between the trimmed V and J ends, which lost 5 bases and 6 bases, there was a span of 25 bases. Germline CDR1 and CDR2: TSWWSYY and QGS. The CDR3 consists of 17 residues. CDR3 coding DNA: TGTGCTCTTGGGCATATCCTACTCTGGGGGCCGTGGAATAAACTCATCTTT. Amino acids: CALGHILLWGPWNKLIF.

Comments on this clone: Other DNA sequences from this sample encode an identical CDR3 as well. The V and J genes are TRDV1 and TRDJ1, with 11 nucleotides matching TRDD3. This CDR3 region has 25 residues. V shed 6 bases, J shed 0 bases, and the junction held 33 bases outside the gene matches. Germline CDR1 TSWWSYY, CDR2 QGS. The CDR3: CALGPTCSYWELLGDTYRNTDKLIF. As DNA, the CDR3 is TGTGCTCTTGGCCCTACCTGTTCCTACTGGGAGTTGCTGGGGGATACTTATAGAAACACCGATAAACTCATCTTT.

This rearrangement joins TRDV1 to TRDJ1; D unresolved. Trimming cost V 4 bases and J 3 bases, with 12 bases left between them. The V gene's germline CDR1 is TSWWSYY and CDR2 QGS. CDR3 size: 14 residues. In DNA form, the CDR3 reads TGTGCTCTTGGGGCGAACTTAGTCCCCGATAAACTCATCTTT. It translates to CALGANLVPDKLIF.

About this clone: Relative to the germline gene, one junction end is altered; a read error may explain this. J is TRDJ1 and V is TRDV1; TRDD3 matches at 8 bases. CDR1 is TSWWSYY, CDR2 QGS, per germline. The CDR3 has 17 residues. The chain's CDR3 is CALGEFLLTGGLHKLIF. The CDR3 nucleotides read TGCGCTCTTGGGGAGTTCCTTCTTACTGGGGGGCTCCATAAACTCATCTTT.